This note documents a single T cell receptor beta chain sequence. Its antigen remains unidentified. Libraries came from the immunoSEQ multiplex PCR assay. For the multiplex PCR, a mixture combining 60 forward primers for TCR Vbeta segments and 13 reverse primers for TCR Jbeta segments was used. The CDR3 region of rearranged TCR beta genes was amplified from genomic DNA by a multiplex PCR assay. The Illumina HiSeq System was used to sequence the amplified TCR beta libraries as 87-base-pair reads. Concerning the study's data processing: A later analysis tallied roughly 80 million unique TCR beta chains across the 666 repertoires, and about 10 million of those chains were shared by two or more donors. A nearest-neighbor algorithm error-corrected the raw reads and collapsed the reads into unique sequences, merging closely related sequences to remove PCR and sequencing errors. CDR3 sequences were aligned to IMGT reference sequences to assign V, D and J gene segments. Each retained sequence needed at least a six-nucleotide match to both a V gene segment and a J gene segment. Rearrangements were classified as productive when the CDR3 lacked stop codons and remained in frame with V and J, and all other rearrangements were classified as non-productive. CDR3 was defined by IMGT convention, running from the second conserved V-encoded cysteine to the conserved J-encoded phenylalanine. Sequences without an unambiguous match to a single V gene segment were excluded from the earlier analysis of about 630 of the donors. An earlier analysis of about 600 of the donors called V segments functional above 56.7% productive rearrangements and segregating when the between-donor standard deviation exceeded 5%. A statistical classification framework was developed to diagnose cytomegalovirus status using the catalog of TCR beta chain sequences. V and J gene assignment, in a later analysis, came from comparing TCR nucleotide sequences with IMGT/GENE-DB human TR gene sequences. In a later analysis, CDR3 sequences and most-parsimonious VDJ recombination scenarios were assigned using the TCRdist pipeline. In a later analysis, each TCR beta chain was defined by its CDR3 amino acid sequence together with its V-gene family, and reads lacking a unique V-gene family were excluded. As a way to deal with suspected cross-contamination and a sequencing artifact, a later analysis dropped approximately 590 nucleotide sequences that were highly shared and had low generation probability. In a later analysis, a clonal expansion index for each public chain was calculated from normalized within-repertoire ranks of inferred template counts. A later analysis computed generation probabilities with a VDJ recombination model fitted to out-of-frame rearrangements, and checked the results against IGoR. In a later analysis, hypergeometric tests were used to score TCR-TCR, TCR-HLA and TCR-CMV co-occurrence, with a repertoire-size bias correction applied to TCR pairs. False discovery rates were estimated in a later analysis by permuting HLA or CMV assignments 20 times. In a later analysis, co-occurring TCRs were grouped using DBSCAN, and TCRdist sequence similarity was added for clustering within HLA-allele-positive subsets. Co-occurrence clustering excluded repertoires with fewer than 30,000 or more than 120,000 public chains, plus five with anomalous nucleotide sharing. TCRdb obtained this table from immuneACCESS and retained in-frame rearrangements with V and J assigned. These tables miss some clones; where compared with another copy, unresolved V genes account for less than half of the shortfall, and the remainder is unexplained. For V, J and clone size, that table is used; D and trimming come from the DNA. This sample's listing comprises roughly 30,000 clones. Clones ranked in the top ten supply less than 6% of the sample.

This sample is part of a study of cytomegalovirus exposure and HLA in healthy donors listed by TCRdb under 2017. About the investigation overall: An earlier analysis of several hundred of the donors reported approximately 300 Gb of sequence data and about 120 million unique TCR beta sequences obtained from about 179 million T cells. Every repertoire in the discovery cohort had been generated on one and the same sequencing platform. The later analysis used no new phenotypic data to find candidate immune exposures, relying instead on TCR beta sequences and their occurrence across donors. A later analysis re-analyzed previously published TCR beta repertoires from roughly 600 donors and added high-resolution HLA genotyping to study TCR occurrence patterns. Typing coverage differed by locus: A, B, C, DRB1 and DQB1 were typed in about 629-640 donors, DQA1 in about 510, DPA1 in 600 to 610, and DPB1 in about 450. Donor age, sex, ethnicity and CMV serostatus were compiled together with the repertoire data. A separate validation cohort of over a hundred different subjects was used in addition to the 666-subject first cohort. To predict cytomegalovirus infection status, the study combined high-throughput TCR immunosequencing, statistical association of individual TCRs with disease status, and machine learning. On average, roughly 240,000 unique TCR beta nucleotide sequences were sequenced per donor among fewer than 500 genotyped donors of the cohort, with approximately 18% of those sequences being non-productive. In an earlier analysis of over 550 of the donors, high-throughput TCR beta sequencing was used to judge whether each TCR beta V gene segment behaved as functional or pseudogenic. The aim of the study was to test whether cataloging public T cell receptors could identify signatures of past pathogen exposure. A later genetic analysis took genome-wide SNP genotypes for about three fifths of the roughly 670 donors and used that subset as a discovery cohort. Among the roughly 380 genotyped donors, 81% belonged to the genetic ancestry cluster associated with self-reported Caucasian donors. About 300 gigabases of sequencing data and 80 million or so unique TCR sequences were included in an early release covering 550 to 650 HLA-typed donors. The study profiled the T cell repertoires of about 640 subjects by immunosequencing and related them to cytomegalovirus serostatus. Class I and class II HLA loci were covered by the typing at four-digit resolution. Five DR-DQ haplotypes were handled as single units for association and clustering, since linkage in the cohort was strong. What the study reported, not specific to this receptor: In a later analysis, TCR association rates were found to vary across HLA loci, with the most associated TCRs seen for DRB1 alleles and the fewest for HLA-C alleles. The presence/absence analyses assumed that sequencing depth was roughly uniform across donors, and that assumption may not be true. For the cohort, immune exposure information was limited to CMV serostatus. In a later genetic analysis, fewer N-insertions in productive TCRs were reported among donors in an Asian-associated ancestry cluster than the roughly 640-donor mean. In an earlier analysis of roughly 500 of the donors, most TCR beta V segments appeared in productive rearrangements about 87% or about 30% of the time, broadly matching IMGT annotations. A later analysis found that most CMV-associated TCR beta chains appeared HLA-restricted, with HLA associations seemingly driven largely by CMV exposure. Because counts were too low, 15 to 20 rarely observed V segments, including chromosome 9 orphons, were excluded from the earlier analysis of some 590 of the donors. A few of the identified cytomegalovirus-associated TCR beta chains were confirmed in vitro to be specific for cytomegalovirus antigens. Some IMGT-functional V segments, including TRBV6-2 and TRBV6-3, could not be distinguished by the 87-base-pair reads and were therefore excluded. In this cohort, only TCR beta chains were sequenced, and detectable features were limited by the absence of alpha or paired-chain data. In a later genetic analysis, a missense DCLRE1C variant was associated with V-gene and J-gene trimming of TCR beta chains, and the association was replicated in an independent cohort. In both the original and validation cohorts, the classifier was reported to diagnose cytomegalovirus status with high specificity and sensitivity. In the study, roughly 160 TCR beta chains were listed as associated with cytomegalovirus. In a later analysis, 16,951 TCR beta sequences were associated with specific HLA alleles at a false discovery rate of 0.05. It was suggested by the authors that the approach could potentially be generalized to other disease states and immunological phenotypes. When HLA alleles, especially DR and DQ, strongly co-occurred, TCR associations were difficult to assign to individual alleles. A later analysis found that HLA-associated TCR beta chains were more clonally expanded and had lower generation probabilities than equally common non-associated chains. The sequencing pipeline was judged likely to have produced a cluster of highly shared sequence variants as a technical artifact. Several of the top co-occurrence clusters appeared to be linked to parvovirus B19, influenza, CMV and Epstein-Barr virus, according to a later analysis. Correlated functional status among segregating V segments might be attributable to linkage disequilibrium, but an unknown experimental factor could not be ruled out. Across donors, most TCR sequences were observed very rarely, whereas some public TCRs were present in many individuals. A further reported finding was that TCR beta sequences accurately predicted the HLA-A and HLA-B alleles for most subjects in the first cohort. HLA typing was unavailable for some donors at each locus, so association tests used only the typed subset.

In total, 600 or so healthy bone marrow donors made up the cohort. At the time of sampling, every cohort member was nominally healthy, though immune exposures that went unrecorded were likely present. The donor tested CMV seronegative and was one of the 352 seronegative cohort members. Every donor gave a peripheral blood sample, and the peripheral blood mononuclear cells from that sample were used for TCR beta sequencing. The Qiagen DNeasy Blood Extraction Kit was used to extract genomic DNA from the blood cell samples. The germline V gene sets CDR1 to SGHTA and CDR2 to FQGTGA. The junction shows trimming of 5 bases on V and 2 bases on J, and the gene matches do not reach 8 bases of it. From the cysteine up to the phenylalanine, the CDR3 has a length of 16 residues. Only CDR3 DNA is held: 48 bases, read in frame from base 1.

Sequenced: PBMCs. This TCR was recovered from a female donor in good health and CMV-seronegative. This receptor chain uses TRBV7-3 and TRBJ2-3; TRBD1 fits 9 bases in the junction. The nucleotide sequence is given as TGTGCCAGCAGCCGGACAGGGGCCAAAGTCACAGATACGCAGTATTTT. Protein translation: CASSRTGAKVTDTQYF.